A selection of T cell receptor beta chains follows, all from one sample in a study of CD8+CD57+ T cells in acquired aplastic anemia. Using its own MiXCR run on the reads, TCRdb lists one record per CDR3 protein. The sample has about 160,000 distinct CDR3 sequences; around 75% are singletons. Sample: sorted CD4+, CD8+, or CD8+CD57+ T cells (not recorded which) from PBMCs. Receptor source: a human donor with aplastic anemia. The CDR3 runs from the conserved cysteine through the conserved F or W. Each record gives: V gene, J gene, D gene, CDR3 DNA, CDR3 protein. The D gene is left open where the match is weak.

V: TRBV9
J: TRBJ2-2
D: TRBD2
DNA: TGTGCCAGCAGCCCGAGCACTAGCGGGATCGGGGAGCTGTTTTTT
CDR3: CASSPSTSGIGELFF

V: TRBV20-1
J: TRBJ1-1
D: -
DNA: TGCAGTGCCCTCGTCCTTAGTGAAGCTTTCTTT
CDR3: CSALVLSEAFF

V: TRBV10-3
J: TRBJ1-5
D: -
DNA: TGTGCCATCAGTGAAATGGGGGAAGGTCAGCCCCAGCATTTT
CDR3: CAISEMGEGQPQHF

V: TRBV7-8
J: TRBJ2-1
D: -
DNA: TGTGCCAGCAGCGCCGGACAGTACAATGAGCAGTTCTTC
CDR3: CASSAGQYNEQFF

V: TRBV2
J: TRBJ2-5
D: -
DNA: TGTGCCACCAAAACCCGGGAGACCCAGTACTTC
CDR3: CATKTRETQYF

V: TRBV7-4
J: TRBJ2-5
D: -
DNA: TGTGCCAGCGTTTTCCGAGAGACCCAGTACTTC
CDR3: CASVFRETQYF

V: TRBV2
J: TRBJ1-1
D: -
DNA: TGTGCCAGCAGTATCCGGGACCTTGGTGGGACTGAAGCTTTCTTT
CDR3: CASSIRDLGGTEAFF

V: TRBV6-4
J: TRBJ2-1
D: -
DNA: TGTGCCAGCAGTAACTCGGGGCCGGGTTCCTACAATAAGCAGTTCTTC
CDR3: CASSNSGPGSYNKQFF

V: TRBV9
J: TRBJ2-3
D: TRBD2
DNA: TGTGCCAGCAGCTTGGAACTAGCGGGAGCGGCAGATACGCAGTATTTT
CDR3: CASSLELAGAADTQYF

V: TRBV5-6
J: TRBJ2-5
D: TRBD2
DNA: TGTGCCAGCAGCTTGAGAGTAGCGGGAGGAATGGGGACCCAGTACTTC
CDR3: CASSLRVAGGMGTQYF

V: TRBV19
J: TRBJ2-7
D: -
DNA: TGTGCCAGTAGCGGAGGAACGGACGGTTCCTACGAGCAGTACTTC
CDR3: CASSGGTDGSYEQYF